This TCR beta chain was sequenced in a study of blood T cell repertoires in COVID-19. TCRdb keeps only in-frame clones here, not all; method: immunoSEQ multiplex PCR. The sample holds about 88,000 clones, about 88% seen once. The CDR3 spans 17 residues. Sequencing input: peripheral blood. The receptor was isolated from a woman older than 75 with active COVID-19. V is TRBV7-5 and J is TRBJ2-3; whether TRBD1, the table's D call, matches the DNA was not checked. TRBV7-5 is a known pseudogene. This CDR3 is CARSPGTGVSGTDTQYF. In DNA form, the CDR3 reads TGTGCCAGAAGCCCCGGGACAGGGGTATCGGGCACAGATACGCAGTATTTT.